This T cell receptor beta chain was sequenced for a study of blood T cell repertoires in COVID-19. Background on the study: Spain, Italy and the United States supplied samples that represented acute and convalescent COVID-19.

Trimming removed 3 bases at V and 2 bases at J, with 8 bases between. This CDR3 contains 13 residues. Germline V gene data show CDR1 as DFQATT and CDR2 as SNEGSKA (reference sequence). Profiling relied on immunoSEQ multiplex PCR, and the TCRdb table lists in-frame clones only, not all of them. The profile covers hundreds of thousands of clones, with roughly 79% appearing a single time and 7.5% to 8% taken by the ten largest. Sequencing used peripheral blood. The gene calls are TRBV20-1 and TRBJ1-5; D gene uncertain. This TCR was recovered from a woman aged 80 or older with COVID-19, enrolled during active disease. The CDR3 is CSASDGGNQPQHF. For the CDR3, the DNA is TGCAGTGCTAGTGACGGGGGCAATCAGCCCCAGCATTTT.